The text below deals with one T cell receptor (beta chain). This sample is part of a study of T cells in Graves' hyperthyroidism and ophthalmopathy. From RNA transcripts, TCR beta CDR3 regions were amplified. A set of HTBI primers served as the primers for a first-round RT-PCR of the TCR CDR3. TCRdb re-derived calls from the multiplex PCR reads in MiXCR, one entry per CDR3 protein. The table records 300,000 to 500,000 distinct CDR3 sequences, 14% to 15% of them present only once. The germline V gene has CDR1 KGHDR and CDR2 SFDVKD. V lost 9 bases, J lost 3 bases, and 8 bases stayed unmatched. The CDR3 has 16 residues.

This chain connects TRBV24-1 to TRBJ2-6, with TRBD1 identical over 9 bases. This sequence originates from a woman in her 30s with Graves' hyperthyroidism. Source material: blood. Here the CDR3 DNA reads TGTGCCACCGCCCCCCAGACAGGGGGTGGGGCCAACGTCCTGACTTTC. This encodes CATAPQTGGGANVLTF.